The 25 T cell receptor beta chains below all came from one sample that was sequenced in a study of blood T cell repertoires in COVID-19. Produced via immunoSEQ multiplex PCR; TCRdb's table is partial and in-frame only. Of a few hundred thousand clones in the sample, around 89% are singletons; the top ten hold 0.99%. Sequenced material: peripheral blood. The source is a woman in her forties who had recovered from COVID-19.

The gene calls are TRBV5-1 and TRBJ2-2; possibly TRBD2 for D (6 bases). Germline CDR1 is SGHRS and CDR2 is YFSETQ. The V end lost 0 bases, the J end lost 4 bases, and 7 bases lay between the germline ends. The CDR3 has 14 residues. The CDR3 DNA sequence: TGCGCCAGCAGCTTGGCACTAGCCACCGGGGAGCTGTTTTTT. Translation: CASSLALATGELFF.

This chain uses TRBV7-9 with TRBJ1-3; D may be TRBD1 (6 bases). With 5 bases removed from V and 0 bases from J, the gap between germline ends came to 14 bases. The CDR3 spans 16 residues. The germline gives CDR1 SEHNR, CDR2 FQNEAQ (reference sequence). Here the CDR3 DNA reads TGTGCCAGCAGCCCCAAGACAGGTAGCTCTGGAAACACCATATATTTT. This encodes CASSPKTGSSGNTIYF.

This chain joins TRBV6-2 or TRBV6-3 and TRBJ1-5; the D gene is possibly TRBD1 (5 bases). Germline loops: CDR1 MNHEY, CDR2 SVGEGT. Trimming pared 0 bases from V and 3 bases from J, leaving 9 bases between. This CDR3 is 15 amino acids long. The CDR3 bases are TGTGCCAGCAGTTACTCGGGGGGGTTCAATCAGCCCCAGCATTTT. Its protein product is CASSYSGGFNQPQHF.

CDR3 region: CAWSVVVSDTQYF. The CDR3 bases are TGTGCCTGGAGTGTGGTAGTGTCAGATACGCAGTATTTT. This rearrangement joins TRBV30 to TRBJ2-3, with D unresolved. CDR3 size: 13 residues. Germline CDR1 is GTSNPN and CDR2 is SVGIG (reference sequence). Trimming removed 0 bases from V and 4 bases from J, with 8 bases in between.

The chain has TRBV10-3 and TRBJ2-4; 9 bases align to TRBD1. J lost 4 bases, V lost 5 bases, and 3 bases had no gene match. The CDR3 loop spans 14 amino acids. Germline lookup yields CDR1 ENHRY and CDR2 SYGVKD. The chain's CDR3 is CAISPGQGKNIQYF. The CDR3 bases are TGTGCCATCAGTCCCGGACAGGGGAAAAACATTCAGTACTTC.

Only a few counts were recorded for this clone. This chain joins TRBV5-1 and TRBJ2-7, with 11 nucleotides matching TRBD2. From germline, CDR1 is SGHRS and CDR2 YFSETQ. The CDR3 is 16 amino acids. The V and J ends lost 2 bases and 0 bases, in that order; junction bases with no gene match: 4. This chain's CDR3 is CASSFLAGGDSYEQYF. Here the CDR3 DNA reads TGCGCCAGCAGCTTCCTAGCGGGGGGCGACTCCTACGAGCAGTACTTC.

The rearrangement joins TRBV5-4 to TRBJ2-3, with 8 nucleotides matching TRBD2. The germline V gene encodes CDR1 SGHNT and CDR2 YYREEE (reference sequence). This CDR3 is 16 amino acids long. The ends lost 0 bases at V and 0 bases at J; junction bases unmatched: 3. For the CDR3, the DNA is TGTGCCAGCAGCTTGGCGGCGGGGGGAAGCACAGATACGCAGTATTTT. Its translation is CASSLAAGGSTDTQYF.

This clone was observed once. V gene TRBV4-3 combines with J gene TRBJ2-4; 9 positions agree with TRBD1. This CDR3 comprises 13 residues. With V trimmed by 3 bases and J by 16 bases, 10 bases remained unmatched. CDR1 and CDR2 from the germline V gene are LGHNA and YSLEER. CDR3 coding DNA: TGCGCCAGCAGCCAGGGCCCACAGGGGGCGCGTTACTTC. This gives the protein CASSQGPQGARYF.

The chain recombines TRBV10-3 with TRBJ1-6; D is ambiguous. Trimming pared 3 bases from V and 5 bases from J, leaving 8 bases between. This CDR3 is 14 amino acids long. Germline V gives CDR1 ENHRY, CDR2 SYGVKD. CDR3 sequence: CAISESQNNSPLHF. In DNA, the CDR3 is TGTGCCATCAGTGAAAGTCAGAATAATTCACCCCTCCACTTT.

This clone has only a few counts. The J gene is TRBJ1-6, the V gene TRBV6-5; 7 bases are a match to TRBD1. Germline V gives CDR1 MNHEY, CDR2 SVGAGI. J lost 9 bases, V lost 6 bases, and 8 bases had no gene match. This CDR3 region has 14 residues. The CDR3 DNA reads TGTGCCAGCAGGCCGGCCCCAGGGGGTTCACCCCTCCACTTT. Encoded protein: CASRPAPGGSPLHF.

The chain has TRBV6-2 or TRBV6-3 and TRBJ2-2, with 11 bases matching TRBD2. The CDR3 consists of 16 residues. Germline V gene sequence: CDR1 MNHEY, CDR2 SVGEGT. V lost 5 bases and J lost 5; bases outside the gene matches: 7. The CDR3 DNA is TGTGCCAGCAGTACCAAACTAGCGGGGGAGACCGGGGAGCTGTTTTTT. This sequence encodes CASSTKLAGETGELFF.

This clone was seen just once. CDR3: CASSSWGLADEQFF. CDR3 bases: TGTGCCAGTAGTAGTTGGGGGCTAGCCGATGAGCAGTTCTTC. The chain carries TRBV19 and TRBJ2-1; tentatively, D is TRBD1 (6 bases). Trimming took off 4 bases at V and 8 bases at J, with 15 bases between the two ends. The CDR3 extends over 14 amino acids. The V gene's germline CDR1 is LNHDA and CDR2 SQIVND (reference sequence).

The chain has TRBV2 and TRBJ2-1; 8 nucleotides align to TRBD2. Trimming at V came to 11 bases and at J to 10 bases, leaving 19 bases not matched to a gene. CDR3 size: 15 residues. Looked up from germline, CDR1 is SNHLY and CDR2 is FYNNEI. DNA of the CDR3: TGTGCCGCTCGGGGCTCACTAGCGGTAAACGGGGAGCAGTTCTTC. Its protein product is CAARGSLAVNGEQFF.

This clone was seen only once. The rearrangement uses TRBV29-1 and TRBJ2-1; 7 nucleotides agree with TRBD2. CDR3 size: 14 residues. With V trimmed by 7 bases and J by 2 bases, 8 bases remained unmatched. CDR1 and CDR2 from the germline V gene are SQVTM and ANQGSEA. CDR3 protein: CSAGGTGPYNEQFF. Here the CDR3 DNA reads TGCAGCGCCGGGGGGACGGGTCCCTACAATGAGCAGTTCTTC.

The chain recombines TRBV5-6 with TRBJ2-6, with 7 nucleotides matching TRBD1. This CDR3 comprises 17 residues. Trimming cost V 3 bases and J 0 bases; bases outside gene matches: 6. Germline assignment: CDR1 SGHDT and CDR2 YYEEEE. As DNA, the CDR3 is TGTGCCAGCAGCTGGGGACAGCTACGCTCTGGGGCCAACGTCCTGACTTTC. This translates into CASSWGQLRSGANVLTF. Filled out from reference TRBV5-6 and TRBJ2-6, the complete variable domain reads DAGVTQSPTHLIKTRGQQVTLRCSPKSGHDTVSWYQQALGQGPQFIFQYYEEEERQRGNFPDRFSGHQFPNYSSELNVNALLLGDSALYLCASSWGQLRSGANVLTFGAGSRLTVL.

The gene calls are TRBV5-1 and TRBJ2-5; D is perhaps TRBD2 (5 bases). The germline CDR1 and CDR2 sequences are SGHRS and YFSETQ. V lost 2 bases to trimming and J lost 5 bases, with 13 bases between them. The CDR3 has 14 residues. For the CDR3, the DNA is TGCGCCAGCAGCTTTGGGGAGATCGCGGAGACCCAGTACTTC. Translation: CASSFGEIAETQYF.

In its sample, this clone was seen once. This chain joins TRBV11-2 and TRBJ1-6, with 7 bases identical to TRBD1. Germline V CDR1 and CDR2: SGHAT, FQNNGV. The CDR3 is 14 residues long. Losses at the gene ends were 4 bases for V and 7 bases for J; bases not matched to a gene: 4. In DNA form, the CDR3 reads TGTGCCAGCAGCTGGGACAGTGGCAATTCACCCCTCCACTTT. Amino acid sequence: CASSWDSGNSPLHF.

The CDR3 DNA follows: TGTGCCTGGAGCAACAGGGTCGGTCAGCCCCAGCATTTT. Translation gives CAWSNRVGQPQHF. The gene calls are TRBV30 and TRBJ1-5, with D maybe TRBD1 (6 bases). In germline, CDR1 is GTSNPN, CDR2 SVGIG (reference sequence). There are 13 residues in the CDR3. V was pared by 3 bases and J by 6 bases, with 12 bases between. Based on the CDR3 plus reference TRBV30 and TRBJ1-5, the full variable domain is SQTIHQWPATLVQPVGSPLSLECTVEGTSNPNLYWYRQAAGRGLQLLFYSVGIGQISSEVPQNLSASRPQDRQFILSSKKLLLSDSGFYLCAWSNRVGQPQHFGDGTRLSIL.

This chain uses TRBV6-4 with TRBJ2-2; 8 nucleotides agree with TRBD2. With V trimmed by 7 bases and J by 4 bases, 5 bases remained unmatched. Germline V gives CDR1 MRHNA, CDR2 SNTAGT. This CDR3 region has 14 residues. The CDR3 spells CASTREGGTGELFF. The CDR3 DNA follows: TGTGCCAGCACCCGGGAGGGGGGCACCGGGGAGCTGTTTTTT.

There are a few counts of this clone. The chain carries TRBV7-9 and TRBJ1-1, with TRBD1 as a possible D gene (5 bases). The CDR3 contains 16 residues. V lost 0 bases, J lost 5 bases, and 16 bases lay in between. Per the germline V gene, CDR1 is SEHNR and CDR2 is FQNEAQ (reference sequence). The DNA of the CDR3 is TGTGCCAGCAGCTTAGCCGCCATGGGCGGGGGGACTGAAGCTTTCTTT. This encodes CASSLAAMGGGTEAFF.

The chain has TRBV11-1 and TRBJ1-2; 8 bases align to TRBD1. Trimming at V came to 1 base and at J to 4 bases, leaving 5 bases not matched to a gene. Germline V gene data show CDR1 as SGHAT and CDR2 as FQDESV (reference sequence). This CDR3 spans 15 amino acids. The CDR3 loop is CASSLDRDRTYGYTF. The CDR3 DNA reads TGTGCCAGCAGCTTAGATCGGGACAGGACCTATGGCTACACCTTC.

In this sample, this clone turned up a few times. CDR3 sequence: CASSEGLGGNTIYF. CDR3 bases: TGTGCCAGCAGCGAAGGACTGGGGGGAAACACCATATATTTT. The rearrangement links TRBV9 to TRBJ1-3; D remains unclear. Germline V gives CDR1 SGDLS, CDR2 YYNGEE. Trimming took 3 bases from V and 4 from J, leaving 11 bases between them. The CDR3 runs to 14 residues. Using reference TRBV9 and TRBJ1-3 for the parts outside the CDR3, the full variable domain is DSGVTQTPKHLITATGQRVTLRCSPRSGDLSVYWYQQSLDQGLQFLIQYYNGEERAKGNILERFSAQQFPDLHSELNLSSLELGDSALYFCASSEGLGGNTIYFGEGSWLTVV.

The CDR3: CSASGGGRGGWETQYF. The CDR3 nucleotides are TGCAGTGCTAGTGGGGGGGGACGGGGCGGTTGGGAGACCCAGTACTTC. V and J are TRBV20-1 and TRBJ2-5; TRBD2 agrees at 7 bases. The length of the CDR3 is 16 residues. J lost 5 bases, V lost 3 bases, and 15 bases had no gene match. Per the germline V gene, CDR1 is DFQATT and CDR2 is SNEGSKA (reference sequence).

This sequence joins TRBV5-5 and TRBJ1-1; D might be TRBD1 (5 bases). Trimming cost V 0 bases and J 6 bases, with 12 bases left between them. Per the germline V gene, CDR1 is SGHKS and CDR2 is YYEKEE (reference sequence). The CDR3 has 14 residues. The CDR3 reads CASSLVWGSAEAFF. In DNA form, the CDR3 reads TGTGCCAGCAGCTTGGTTTGGGGCTCGGCTGAAGCTTTCTTT.

V gene TRBV24-1 combines with J gene TRBJ2-6; 10 nucleotides match TRBD1. In germline, CDR1 is KGHDR, CDR2 SFDVKD. J lost 4 bases, V lost 4 bases, and 9 bases had no gene match. The CDR3 spans 18 residues. CDR3 sequence reads: CATSETIGQGDGANVLTF. DNA of the CDR3: TGTGCCACCAGTGAGACGATAGGACAGGGGGACGGGGCCAACGTCCTGACTTTC.